Listed below are T cell receptor beta chains from one sample, sequenced in a study of control samples from healthy donors and cancer patients. The assay was immunoSEQ multiplex PCR, and TCRdb's table has in-frame clones only and misses some. The sample holds tens of thousands of clones, about nine tenths seen once. Source material: blood. Receptors originate from a man between 45 and 60 years old in good health. Each CDR3 is given with its conserved first and last residue. The D gene is left open where the match is weak. A row's size may be missing; if present it is once, few, many or a size class.

J,V,size,D,CDR3,DNA
TRBJ1-1,TRBV6-4,.,.,CASSSDRNTEAFF,TGTGCCAGCAGTTCCGACAGGAACACTGAAGCTTTCTTT
TRBJ2-7,TRBV7-9,few,TRBD1,CASSPRTGAVSSYEQYF,TGTGCCAGCAGCCCAAGGACAGGCGCAGTCTCCTCCTACGAGCAGTACTTC
TRBJ1-1,TRBV28,.,.,CASSHGGDPRRRGTEAFF,TGTGCCAGCAGCCACGGGGGAGATCCACGAAGAAGGGGCACTGAAGCTTTCTTT
TRBJ2-7,TRBV14,.,TRBD1,CASSPSDRGPFYEQYF,TGTGCCAGCAGCCCGTCGGACAGGGGTCCTTTCTACGAGCAGTACTTC
TRBJ2-2,TRBV10-3,.,TRBD1,CAIRDRDHGELFF,TGTGCCATCAGGGACAGGGACCACGGGGAGCTGTTTTTT
TRBJ2-5,TRBV30,.,.,CAWRVEGGVAQYF,TGTGCCTGGAGGGTCGAGGGGGGGGTTGCCCAGTACTTC
TRBJ2-5,TRBV7-2,once,TRBD2,CASSPLWGAGGRETQYF,TGTGCCAGCAGTCCCCTCTGGGGAGCGGGGGGGCGTGAGACCCAGTACTTC
TRBJ1-5,TRBV20-1,.,.,CSASRQGRNQPQHF,TGCAGTGCTAGTAGGCAGGGTCGGAATCAGCCCCAGCATTTT
TRBJ2-4,TRBV6-2/TRBV6-3,.,.,CASSYEGLAKNIQYF,TGTGCCAGCAGTTATGAGGGGCTAGCCAAAAACATTCAGTACTTC
TRBJ1-1,TRBV7-2,.,TRBD1,CASSPRTGNTEAFF,TGTGCCAGCAGCCCCCGGACAGGGAACACTGAAGCTTTCTTT
TRBJ2-2,TRBV6-5,.,.,CASSYFIDTGELFF,TGTGCCAGCAGTTACTTCATTGACACCGGGGAGCTGTTTTTT
TRBJ1-2,TRBV6-5,.,.,CASTWGAGGYTF,TGTGCCAGCACCTGGGGAGCTGGTGGCTACACCTTC
TRBJ1-4,TRBV10-3,.,.,CAISEGDLTEKLFF,TGTGCCATCAGCGAAGGGGACCTCACCGAAAAACTGTTTTTT
TRBJ2-3,TRBV5-4,.,.,CASSLEGGPTDTQYF,TGTGCCAGCAGCTTGGAGGGCGGGCCCACAGATACGCAGTATTTT
TRBJ2-2,TRBV7-3,.,TRBD1,CASSTGGAVTGELFF,TGTGCCAGCAGCACAGGGGGCGCAGTCACCGGGGAGCTGTTTTTT
TRBJ2-3,TRBV6-4,.,.,CASSDRTNTQYF,TGTGCCAGCAGTGACCGAACGAATACGCAGTATTTT
TRBJ1-2,TRBV6-5,.,.,CASSYSGGANYGYTF,TGTGCCAGCAGTTACTCCGGGGGAGCTAACTATGGCTACACCTTC
TRBJ2-7,TRBV9,.,.,CASSVEAGKFYEQYF,TGTGCCAGCAGCGTAGAGGCAGGGAAATTCTACGAGCAGTACTTC
TRBJ1-5,TRBV15,.,.,CATSLGLGNQPQHF,TGTGCCACCAGTCTGGGTTTGGGTAATCAGCCCCAGCATTTT
TRBJ2-7,TRBV19,.,.,CASSMQGSYEQYF,TGTGCCAGTAGTATGCAGGGCTCCTACGAGCAGTACTTC
TRBJ2-7,TRBV29-1,.,TRBD1,CSVEVPGQRVPETYEQYF,TGCAGCGTTGAGGTTCCGGGACAGCGTGTCCCAGAGACCTACGAGCAGTACTTC
TRBJ2-7,TRBV30,.,.,CAWSRVGGEQYF,TGTGCCTGGAGTAGGGTGGGGGGTGAGCAGTACTTC
TRBJ2-7,TRBV7-8,.,TRBD2,CASSLYRGSGYEQYF,TGTGCCAGCAGCTTATATCGCGGGAGCGGCTACGAGCAGTACTTC
TRBJ1-2,TRBV5-4,.,.,CASSLRANYGYTF,TGTGCCAGCAGCTTGAGGGCTAACTATGGCTACACCTTC
TRBJ2-1,TRBV6-2/TRBV6-3,.,.,CASRPNGAEQFF,TGTGCCAGCAGACCTAACGGGGCTGAGCAGTTCTTC
TRBJ2-1,TRBV24-1,.,.,CATSDLVNNEQFF,TGTGCCACCAGTGATTTGGTCAACAATGAGCAGTTCTTC
TRBJ1-2,TRBV2,.,TRBD1,CASSEGTVNYGYTF,TGTGCCAGCAGTGAGGGGACAGTTAACTATGGCTACACCTTC
TRBJ2-3,TRBV10-1,.,.,CASIAGDNADTQYF,TGCGCCAGCATCGCAGGGGATAACGCAGATACGCAGTATTTT
TRBJ1-3,TRBV6-2/TRBV6-3,.,.,CASSYQLSGNTIYF,TGTGCCAGCAGTTACCAGCTCTCTGGAAACACCATATATTTT